This T cell receptor (beta chain) was recorded in a study of shared T cell receptors in the human thymus. Profiled with immunoSEQ multiplex PCR; TCRdb holds only in-frame clones, not every one. The data show approximately 730,000 clones, roughly 85% seen once. The V gene end was trimmed by 6 bases and the J gene end by 5 bases; junction bases not matched to a gene: 6. Germline V gives CDR1 MNHEY, CDR2 SVGAGI. This CDR3 contains 14 residues. The same sample was also used in a study of human thymus T cells.

The sequence came from a girl under three years old with a congenital heart defect. The sample taken for sequencing was thymocytes. V usage is TRBV6-5 and J usage is TRBJ1-4; 7 bases agree with TRBD1. The CDR3 bases are TGTGCCAGCAGCTTCAGGACAGGAAATGAAAAACTGTTTTTT. It encodes CASSFRTGNEKLFF.